Sequencing of this TCR beta chain was carried out in a study of CD8 T cells in ankylosing spondylitis. Study-level points and caveats: CD8+ disease-linked clones were present at relatively low frequencies in blood.

Quantitative molecular-barcoded 5'-RACE generated the TCR beta libraries. TCRdb reprocessed the 5' RACE reads with MiXCR, giving one entry per CDR3 protein. This table has 200,000 to 250,000 distinct CDR3 sequences, approximately 10% appearing once. This clonotype was detected ten times or more. Its antigen is not known. The V and J ends lost 4 bases and 1 base respectively, with 8 bases between them. Germline CDR1 and CDR2: SGHNT and YYREEE (reference sequence). The CDR3 consists of 13 residues. The chain employs TRBV5-4 and TRBJ1-1, with no clear D. The receptor comes from a male donor with ankylosing spondylitis or in good health (not recorded which). What was sequenced was blood, either unsorted or a sorted T cell fraction (not recorded which). CDR3 loop: CASSPERNTEAFF. DNA of the CDR3: TGTGCCAGCAGCCCCGAACGGAACACTGAAGCTTTCTTT. The complete variable domain, with remaining parts taken from reference TRBV5-4 and TRBJ1-1, reads ETGVTQSPTHLIKTRGQQVTLRCSSQSGHNTVSWYQQALGQGPQFIFQYYREEENGRGNFPPRFSGLQFPNYSSELNVNALELDDSALYLCASSPERNTEAFFGQGTRLTVV.